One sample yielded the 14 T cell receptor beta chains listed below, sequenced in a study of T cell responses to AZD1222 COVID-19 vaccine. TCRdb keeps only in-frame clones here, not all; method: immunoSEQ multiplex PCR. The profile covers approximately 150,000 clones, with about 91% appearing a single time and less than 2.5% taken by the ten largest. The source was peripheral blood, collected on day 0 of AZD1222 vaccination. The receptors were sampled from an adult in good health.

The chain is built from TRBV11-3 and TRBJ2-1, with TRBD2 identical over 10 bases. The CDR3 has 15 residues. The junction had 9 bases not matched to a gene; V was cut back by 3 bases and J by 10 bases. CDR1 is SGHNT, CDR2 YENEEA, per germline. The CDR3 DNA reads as TGTGCCAGCAGCTTCTCAAGCGGGGGGGCCGGGGAGCAGTTCTTC. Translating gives CASSFSSGGAGEQFF.

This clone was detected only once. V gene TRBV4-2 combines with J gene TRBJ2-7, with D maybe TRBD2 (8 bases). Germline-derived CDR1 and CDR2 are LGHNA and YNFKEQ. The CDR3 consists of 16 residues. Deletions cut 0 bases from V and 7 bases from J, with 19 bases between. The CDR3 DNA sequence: TGTGCCAGCAGCCAAGAGGGACAGCGGGAGCTCCGGGAGCAGTACTTC. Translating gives CASSQEGQRELREQYF.

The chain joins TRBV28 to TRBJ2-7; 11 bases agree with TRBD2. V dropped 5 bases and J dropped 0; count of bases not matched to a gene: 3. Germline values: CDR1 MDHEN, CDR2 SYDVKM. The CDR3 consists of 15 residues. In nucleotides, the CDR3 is TGTGCCAGCAGTGCGACTAGCGGGGCCTCCTACGAGCAGTACTTC. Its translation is CASSATSGASYEQYF.

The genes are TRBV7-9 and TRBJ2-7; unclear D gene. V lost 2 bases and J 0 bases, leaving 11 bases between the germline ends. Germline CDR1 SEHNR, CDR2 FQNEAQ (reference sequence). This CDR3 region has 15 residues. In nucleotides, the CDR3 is TGTGCCAGCAGCTTAAGTGGGATTAGCTCCTACGAGCAGTACTTC. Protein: CASSLSGISSYEQYF.

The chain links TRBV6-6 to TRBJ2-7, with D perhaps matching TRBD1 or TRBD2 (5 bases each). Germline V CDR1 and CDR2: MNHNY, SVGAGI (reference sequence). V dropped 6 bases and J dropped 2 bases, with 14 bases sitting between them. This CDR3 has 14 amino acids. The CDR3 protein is CASSRTGLTYEQYF. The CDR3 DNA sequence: TGTGCCAGCAGCCGAACGGGGCTTACCTACGAGCAGTACTTC.

The CDR3: CASSFSPSGNTIYF. CDR3 nucleotide sequence: TGTGCCAGCAGTTTTAGTCCCTCTGGAAACACCATATATTTT. The V and J genes are TRBV5-6 and TRBJ1-3; D unclear. Germline CDR1 SGHDT, CDR2 YYEEEE. V shed 5 bases and J shed 0 bases, with 9 bases lying between them. This CDR3 has 14 residues.

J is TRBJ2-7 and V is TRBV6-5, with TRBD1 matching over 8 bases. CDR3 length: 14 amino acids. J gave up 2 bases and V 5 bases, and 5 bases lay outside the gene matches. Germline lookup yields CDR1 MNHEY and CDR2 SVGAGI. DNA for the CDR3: TGTGCCAGCAGTCCGACAGGGGCTACCTACGAGCAGTACTTC. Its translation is CASSPTGATYEQYF.

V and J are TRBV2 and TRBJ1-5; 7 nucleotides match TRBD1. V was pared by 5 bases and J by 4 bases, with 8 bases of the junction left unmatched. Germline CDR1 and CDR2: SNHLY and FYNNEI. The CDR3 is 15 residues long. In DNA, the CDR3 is TGTGCCAGCAGTAAACGACAGGGAAGTAATCAGCCCCAGCATTTT. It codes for CASSKRQGSNQPQHF.

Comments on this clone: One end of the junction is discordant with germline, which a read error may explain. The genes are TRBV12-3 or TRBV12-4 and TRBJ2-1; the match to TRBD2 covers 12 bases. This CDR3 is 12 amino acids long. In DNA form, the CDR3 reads TGTGCCAGCAGTCTAGCGGGGGGGCGACAGTTCTTC. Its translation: CASSLAGGRQFF.

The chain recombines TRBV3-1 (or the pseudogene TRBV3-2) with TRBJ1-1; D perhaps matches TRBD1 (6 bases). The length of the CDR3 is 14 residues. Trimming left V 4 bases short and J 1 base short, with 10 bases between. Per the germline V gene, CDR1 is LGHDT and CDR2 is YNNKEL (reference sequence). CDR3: CASSPGGPNTEAFF. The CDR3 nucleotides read TGTGCCAGCAGCCCCGGGGGCCCGAACACTGAAGCTTTCTTT.

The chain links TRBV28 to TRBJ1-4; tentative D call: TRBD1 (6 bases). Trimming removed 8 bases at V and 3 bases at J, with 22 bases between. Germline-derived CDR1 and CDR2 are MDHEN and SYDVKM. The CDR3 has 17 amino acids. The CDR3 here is CASSSGGGLGANEKLFF. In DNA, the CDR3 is TGTGCCAGCTCGTCGGGGGGCGGGTTGGGAGCTAATGAAAAACTGTTTTTT.

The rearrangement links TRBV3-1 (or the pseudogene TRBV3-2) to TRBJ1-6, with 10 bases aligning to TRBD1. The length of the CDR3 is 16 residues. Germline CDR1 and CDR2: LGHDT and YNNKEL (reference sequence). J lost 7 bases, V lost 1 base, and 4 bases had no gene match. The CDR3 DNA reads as TGTGCCAGCAGCCAAGCCCCGGACAGGGGGAATTCACCCCTCCACTTT. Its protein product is CASSQAPDRGNSPLHF.

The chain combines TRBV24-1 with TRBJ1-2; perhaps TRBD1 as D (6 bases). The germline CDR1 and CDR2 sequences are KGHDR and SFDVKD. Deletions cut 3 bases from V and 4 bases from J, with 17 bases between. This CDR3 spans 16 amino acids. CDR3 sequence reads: CATSDEATGPTYGYTF. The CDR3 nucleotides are TGTGCCACCAGTGATGAAGCGACAGGACCGACCTATGGCTACACCTTC.

The DNA of the CDR3 is TGTGCCAGCAGTTTAGGTCCAGACACCGGGGAGCTGTTTTTT. Its protein product is CASSLGPDTGELFF. The chain links TRBV6-9 to TRBJ2-2; D gene uncertain. With 4 bases removed from V and 3 bases from J, the gap between germline ends came to 9 bases. In germline, CDR1 is MNHGY, CDR2 SVAAGI. The CDR3 spans 14 residues.